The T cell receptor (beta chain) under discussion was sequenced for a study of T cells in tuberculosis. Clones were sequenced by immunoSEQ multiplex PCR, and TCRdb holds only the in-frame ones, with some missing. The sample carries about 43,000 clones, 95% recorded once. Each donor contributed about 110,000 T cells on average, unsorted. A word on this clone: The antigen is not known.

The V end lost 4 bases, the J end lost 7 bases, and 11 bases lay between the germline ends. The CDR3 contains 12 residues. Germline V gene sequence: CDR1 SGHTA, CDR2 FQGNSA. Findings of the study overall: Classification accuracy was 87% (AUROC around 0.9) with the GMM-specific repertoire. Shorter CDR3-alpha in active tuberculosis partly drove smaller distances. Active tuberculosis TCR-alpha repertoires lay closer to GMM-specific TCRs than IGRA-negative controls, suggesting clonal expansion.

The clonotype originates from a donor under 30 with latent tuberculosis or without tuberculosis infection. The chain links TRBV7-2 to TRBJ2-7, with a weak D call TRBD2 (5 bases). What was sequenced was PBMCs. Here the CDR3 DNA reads TGTGCCAGCAGCTACCGCCGGGGTGAGCAGTACTTC. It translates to CASSYRRGEQYF.